Below, 19 T cell receptor beta chains from the same sample are listed, as sequenced in a study of a mutant IDH1 vaccine in newly diagnosed glioma (dated by TCRdb to the early 2020s). The library was generated by the immunoSEQ multiplex PCR assay. Imported from immuneACCESS, the table was reduced by TCRdb to in-frame sequences with V and J called. These copies leave out some clones; in studies compared against another copy, an unresolved V gene accounts for under half, and the cause of the remainder is not known. The sample table holds tens of thousands of clones, of which about nine tenths were seen once. The ten largest clonotypes hold about 2.2% of the sample. The time point label for this specimen denotes: baseline, week 1 (first vaccination visit). Per the publication, the treatment or condition label means: pre-vaccination baseline after standard-of-care therapy. The specimen comprised PBMCs, sampled from a glioma patient treated with radiotherapy, temozolomide or both. The receptors were sampled from a man aged 35-49 years with glioma.

J is TRBJ1-1 and V is TRBV6-1; a weak D match, TRBD1 (6 bases). Germline loops: CDR1 MNHNS, CDR2 SASEGT. CDR3 length equals 15 residues. Trimming cost V 3 bases and J 4 bases, with 15 bases left between them. The CDR3 spells CASSDYGGAGTEAFF. CDR3 DNA: TGTGCCAGCAGTGATTATGGGGGCGCGGGCACTGAAGCTTTCTTT.

CDR3 nucleotide sequence: TGTGCCAGTAGAACCGGGACAGGGAGGAGTATTGATGAAAAACTGTTTTTT. Translation: CASRTGTGRSIDEKLFF. The chain has TRBV19 and TRBJ1-4; 9 nucleotides match TRBD1. CDR1 and CDR2 from the germline V gene are LNHDA and SQIVND (reference sequence). V lost 6 bases, J lost 6 bases, and 14 bases stayed unmatched. CDR3 size: 17 residues.

This clone was counted a single time. The V gene is TRBV9, the J gene TRBJ2-1; D is unclear. The CDR3 runs to 14 residues. Trimming pared 1 base from V and 12 bases from J, leaving 17 bases between. In germline, CDR1 is SGDLS, CDR2 YYNGEE. The CDR3 nucleotides read TGTGCCAGCAGCGTAAATCCAGCCCCTCTTCCGCAGTTCTTC. Amino acid sequence: CASSVNPAPLPQFF.

The chain links TRBV5-1 to TRBJ2-2; 7 bases agree with TRBD1. The CDR3 sequence is 16 residues long. Germline-derived CDR1 and CDR2 are SGHRS and YFSETQ. The ends lost 0 bases at V and 4 bases at J; junction bases unmatched: 6. CDR3 residues: CASSLDRGRSTGELFF. CDR3 coding DNA: TGCGCCAGCAGCTTGGACAGGGGACGGAGCACCGGGGAGCTGTTTTTT.

The V call is TRBV5-1, the J call TRBJ2-7; 9 nucleotides align to TRBD1. CDR1 is SGHRS and CDR2 is YFSETQ in the germline V gene. This CDR3 contains 14 residues. V was pared by 4 bases and J by 1 base, with 3 bases of the junction left unmatched. The CDR3, as DNA: TGCGCCAGCAGCGGACAGGGGCGATCCTACGAGCAGTACTTC. Translated: CASSGQGRSYEQYF.

The chain carries TRBV30 and TRBJ1-1; possible D gene TRBD1, 6 bases. CDR3 size: 15 residues. Germline loops: CDR1 GTSNPN, CDR2 SVGIG (reference sequence). V lost 6 bases to trimming and J lost 3 bases, with 20 bases between them. The CDR3 protein is CACPVGGLAHTEAFF. CDR3 coding DNA: TGTGCCTGCCCCGTGGGGGGCTTAGCCCACACTGAAGCTTTCTTT.

J is TRBJ1-2 and V is TRBV18; possible D gene TRBD1, 6 bases. The CDR3 spans 14 residues. Trimming shortened V by 4 bases and J by 4 bases, and 13 bases separated the two germline ends. Germline CDR1 KGHSH, CDR2 LQKENI. CDR3 residues: CASSRPGQIYGYTF. The CDR3 nucleotides read TGTGCCAGCTCACGGCCGGGACAAATCTATGGCTACACCTTC.

The rearrangement uses TRBV2 and TRBJ2-7; the D gene is possibly TRBD1 (6 bases). V lost 10 bases, J lost 3 bases, and 19 bases lay in between. The CDR3 spans 14 residues. Germline loops: CDR1 SNHLY, CDR2 FYNNEI. CDR3 DNA: TGTGCCACCGTACAGGGCCTGGCCAGCTACGAGCAGTACTTC. As protein: CATVQGLASYEQYF.

This chain connects TRBV11-2 to TRBJ2-5; 10 positions agree with TRBD1. CDR3 length: 14 amino acids. CDR1 and CDR2 from the germline V gene are SGHAT and FQNNGV. Trimming cost V 4 bases and J 5 bases; bases outside gene matches: 4. This chain's CDR3 is CASSSGQGGETQYF. DNA for the CDR3: TGTGCCAGCAGCTCCGGACAGGGGGGCGAGACCCAGTACTTC.

In its sample, this clone was seen a few times. V usage is TRBV5-1 and J usage is TRBJ2-4; TRBD2 agrees at 7 bases. From germline, CDR1 is SGHRS and CDR2 YFSETQ. The CDR3 has 18 amino acids. J was trimmed by 1 base and V by 0 bases; bases with no gene match: 10. The CDR3 loop reads CASSLELGGSLAKNIQYF. Written as DNA, the CDR3 is TGCGCCAGCAGCTTGGAACTAGGCGGGAGTCTTGCCAAAAACATTCAGTACTTC. The full variable domain, completed using reference TRBV5-1 and TRBJ2-4, is KAGVTQTPRYLIKTRGQQVTLSCSPISGHRSVSWYQQTPGQGLQFLFEYFSETQRNKGNFPGRFSGRQFSNSRSEMNVSTLELGDSALYLCASSLELGGSLAKNIQYFGAGTRLSVL.

J is TRBJ1-4 and V is TRBV14; 9 bases are a match to TRBD1. Germline assignment: CDR1 SGHDN and CDR2 FVKESK. The CDR3 has 14 residues. After removal of 4 bases from V and 8 bases from J, the junction contained 5 bases not matched to a gene. The CDR3 region is CASSPQGAREKLFF. For the CDR3, the DNA is TGTGCCAGCAGCCCACAGGGGGCTCGAGAAAAACTGTTTTTT.

This chain uses TRBV13 with TRBJ2-2, with 8 bases lining up with TRBD2. From germline, CDR1 is PRHDT and CDR2 FYEKMQ (reference sequence). The CDR3 contains 14 residues. J gave up 8 bases and V 5 bases, and 7 bases lay outside the gene matches. The CDR3 DNA reads TGTGCCAGCAGCAGCGGGAGCGTCAGGGGGGAGCTGTTTTTT. It specifies CASSSGSVRGELFF.

V gene TRBV12-5 combines with J gene TRBJ2-1; TRBD2 might be the D (6 bases). With 5 bases removed from V and 7 bases from J, the gap between germline ends came to 21 bases. Germline values: CDR1 LGHNT, CDR2 FRNRAP. CDR3 length equals 16 residues. The CDR3 spells CASGPEGWDGLNEQFF. CDR3 DNA: TGTGCTAGTGGTCCGGAGGGTTGGGACGGACTAAATGAGCAGTTCTTC.

The chain links TRBV11-2 to TRBJ2-7; 8 bases are shared with TRBD1. The V and J ends lost 5 bases and 4 bases, in that order; junction bases with no gene match: 10. CDR1 and CDR2 from the germline V gene are SGHAT and FQNNGV. The CDR3 length is 15 residues. The CDR3 DNA sequence: TGTGCCAGCAGCCCTGCCCCAACAGGGGGATACGAGCAGTACTTC. Protein: CASSPAPTGGYEQYF.

The V call is TRBV5-1, the J call TRBJ1-2; tentatively, D is TRBD1 (6 bases). Trimming stripped 4 bases from V and 7 bases from J, with 17 bases between. CDR1 is SGHRS, CDR2 YFSETQ, per germline. This CDR3 is 14 amino acids long. CDR3 nucleotides: TGCGCCAGCAGCCCCGAGGTGGGGGCTGGTGGCTACACCTTC. It codes for CASSPEVGAGGYTF. Drawing the rest from reference TRBV5-1 and TRBJ1-2, the complete variable domain is KAGVTQTPRYLIKTRGQQVTLSCSPISGHRSVSWYQQTPGQGLQFLFEYFSETQRNKGNFPGRFSGRQFSNSRSEMNVSTLELGDSALYLCASSPEVGAGGYTFGSGTRLTVV.

J is TRBJ1-1 and V is TRBV11-2, with a tentative D call TRBD1 (6 bases). V was trimmed by 4 bases and J by 1 base, leaving 19 bases between them. CDR1 is SGHAT, CDR2 FQNNGV, per germline. There are 17 residues in the CDR3. The CDR3 DNA follows: TGTGCCAGCAGCTCCCCTTACCAGGGGATTAGGAACACTGAAGCTTTCTTT. Protein product: CASSSPYQGIRNTEAFF.

The chain's CDR3 is CATSRDRGSGNTIYF. CDR3 DNA sequence: TGTGCCACCAGCAGAGACAGGGGGTCTGGAAACACCATATATTTT. The chain is built from TRBV15 and TRBJ1-3, with 7 nucleotides matching TRBD1. The germline V gene has CDR1 LNHNV and CDR2 YYDKDF (reference sequence). Germline trimming cut 0 bases from V and 1 base from J; bases unmatched to any gene: 0. CDR3 size: 15 residues.

This clone was seen only once. This rearrangement joins TRBV18 to TRBJ1-1; D gene uncertain. The CDR3 covers 13 residues. Germline V gene lookup returns CDR1 KGHSH and CDR2 LQKENI. The V and J ends lost 2 bases and 5 bases respectively, with 9 bases between them. The CDR3, as DNA: TGTGCCAGCTCACCATCATACCTAACTGAAGCTTTCTTT. Amino acid sequence: CASSPSYLTEAFF. The complete variable domain, with remaining parts taken from reference TRBV18 and TRBJ1-1, reads NAGVMQNPRHLVRRRGQEARLRCSPMKGHSHVYWYRQLPEEGLKFMVYLQKENIIDESGMPKERFSAEFPKEGPSILRIQQVVRGDSAAYFCASSPSYLTEAFFGQGTRLTVV.

The chain carries TRBV5-1 and TRBJ2-1, with 8 bases lining up with TRBD2. CDR1 SGHRS and CDR2 YFSETQ come from the germline V gene. The CDR3 is 14 amino acids. Trimming took 4 bases from V and 9 from J; bases not matched to a gene: 9. The CDR3 region has the DNA TGCGCCAGCAGCGCGATAGCGGGATTGGGTGAGCAGTTCTTC. Its translation: CASSAIAGLGEQFF. The full variable domain, completed using reference TRBV5-1 and TRBJ2-1, is KAGVTQTPRYLIKTRGQQVTLSCSPISGHRSVSWYQQTPGQGLQFLFEYFSETQRNKGNFPGRFSGRQFSNSRSEMNVSTLELGDSALYLCASSAIAGLGEQFFGPGTRLTVL.